The 17 T cell receptor beta chains below all came from one sample that was sequenced in a study of blood T cell repertoires in COVID-19. Profiled with immunoSEQ multiplex PCR; TCRdb holds only in-frame clones, not every one. Counted here are more than 150,000 clones, nearly 85% occurring once; the ten biggest clones make up about 4.8%. The sample consisted of peripheral blood. The receptors stem from a woman in her 30s with acute or convalescent COVID-19.

J is TRBJ2-3 and V is TRBV18; D possibly corresponds to TRBD1 (6 bases). The CDR3 has 13 amino acids. The germline V and J ends were trimmed by 4 bases and 4 bases, with 9 bases remaining between them. The germline CDR1 and CDR2 sequences are KGHSH and LQKENI. CDR3 loop: CASSLGAADTQYF. The CDR3 nucleotides are TGTGCCAGCTCACTGGGGGCGGCAGATACGCAGTATTTT.

The rearrangement uses TRBV6-6 and TRBJ2-1; a possible D gene is TRBD1 (6 bases). V was cut by 2 bases and J by 7 bases, with 12 bases left in between. The CDR3 is made up of 14 amino acids. Germline values: CDR1 MNHNY, CDR2 SVGAGI (reference sequence). The CDR3 loop reads CASSYGQPVNEQFF. CDR3 DNA sequence: TGTGCCAGCAGTTACGGACAGCCGGTTAATGAGCAGTTCTTC.

The chain uses TRBV30 and TRBJ1-2; D is unclear. V was pared by 3 bases and J by 0 bases, with 2 bases between. Germline CDR1 GTSNPN, CDR2 SVGIG (reference sequence). The CDR3 consists of 11 residues. In DNA form, the CDR3 reads TGTGCCTGGAGCTCTAACTATGGCTACACCTTC. As protein: CAWSSNYGYTF. Full variable domain (missing parts from reference TRBV30 and TRBJ1-2): SQTIHQWPATLVQPVGSPLSLECTVEGTSNPNLYWYRQAAGRGLQLLFYSVGIGQISSEVPQNLSASRPQDRQFILSSKKLLLSDSGFYLCAWSSNYGYTFGSGTRLTVV.

This rearrangement joins TRBV5-1 to TRBJ1-1; TRBD1 is a possible D gene (6 bases). Germline loops: CDR1 SGHRS, CDR2 YFSETQ. The CDR3 runs 18 residues. V lost 0 bases and J lost 1, with 19 bases in between. The CDR3 sequence: CASSLAGEGVLGNTEAFF. DNA of the CDR3: TGCGCCAGCAGCTTGGCCGGGGAGGGGGTGTTAGGGAACACTGAAGCTTTCTTT.

This clone has just a few counts. The gene calls are TRBV30 and TRBJ2-2; D is unclear. The CDR3 sequence is 14 residues long. Trimming took 0 bases from V and 6 from J, leaving 11 bases between them. Germline-derived CDR1 and CDR2 are GTSNPN and SVGIG (reference sequence). CDR3 protein: CAWSVEVRAGELFF. The CDR3 DNA reads TGTGCCTGGAGTGTAGAGGTTAGAGCCGGGGAGCTGTTTTTT.

Points on this clone: Germline and junction disagree at one end, which may indicate a read error. V usage is TRBV27 and J usage is TRBJ1-5, with 7 bases fitting TRBD1. CDR3 length: 14 amino acids. The germline CDR1 and CDR2 sequences are MNHEY and SMNVEV (reference sequence). For the CDR3, the DNA is TGTGCCAGCAGTATTTACAGGGGCAACCAGCCCCAGCATTTT. Translating gives CASSIYRGNQPQHF.

The rearrangement joins TRBV24-1 to TRBJ2-7; perhaps TRBD1 as D (5 bases). The CDR3 is made up of 13 amino acids. CDR1 and CDR2 from the germline V gene are KGHDR and SFDVKD. V was trimmed by 3 bases and J by 7 bases, leaving 12 bases between them. This CDR3 is CATSDRGLGEQYF. CDR3 in DNA: TGTGCCACCAGTGATAGGGGCCTGGGGGAGCAGTACTTC.

This clone was counted a few times. The rearrangement links TRBV11-2 to TRBJ2-1; 10 bases map to TRBD2. J gave up 8 bases and V 2 bases, and 9 bases lay outside the gene matches. The germline gives CDR1 SGHAT, CDR2 FQNNGV. The CDR3 is made up of 16 amino acids. CDR3 sequence: CASSLRLAGSADEQFF. Written as DNA, the CDR3 is TGTGCCAGCAGCTTAAGACTAGCGGGCTCCGCGGATGAGCAGTTCTTC.

The chain carries TRBV7-9 and TRBJ1-2; tentatively, D is TRBD1 (5 bases). Deletions cut 4 bases from V and 5 bases from J, with 14 bases between. This CDR3 is 14 amino acids long. Germline CDR1 SEHNR, CDR2 FQNEAQ (reference sequence). The CDR3 DNA reads as TGTGCCAGCAGCTCATCCTCAGGGCCTTATGGCTACACCTTC. It is translated as CASSSSSGPYGYTF.

J is TRBJ1-2 and V is TRBV5-1; TRBD1 might be the D (5 bases). Germline CDR1 is SGHRS and CDR2 is YFSETQ. V was pared by 1 base and J by 4 bases, with 14 bases between. CDR3 length equals 15 residues. CDR3 coding DNA: TGCGCCAGCAGCTTGTTTCAGGGAAGGGGCTATGGCTACACCTTC. Protein product: CASSLFQGRGYGYTF.

V is TRBV5-4 and J is TRBJ1-2; D is unresolved. Looked up from germline, CDR1 is SGHNT and CDR2 is YYREEE (reference sequence). V lost 4 bases and J 0 bases, leaving 13 bases between the germline ends. The CDR3 sequence is 15 residues long. The chain's CDR3 is CASSHPLDSNYGYTF. DNA for the CDR3: TGTGCCAGCAGCCACCCCTTGGACTCTAACTATGGCTACACCTTC.

The chain carries TRBV29-1 and TRBJ1-5; 7 nucleotides match TRBD1. The CDR3 is 15 amino acids. Trimming cost V 6 bases and J 3 bases; bases outside gene matches: 11. Looked up from germline, CDR1 is SQVTM and CDR2 is ANQGSEA. DNA for the CDR3: TGCAGCGTACAGTCGTCGACAGGGAACAATCAGCCCCAGCATTTT. This translates into CSVQSSTGNNQPQHF.

This clone showed up just a few times. The rearrangement links TRBV7-2 to TRBJ2-7; D is perhaps TRBD2 (6 bases). The V and J ends lost 4 bases and 2 bases respectively, with 24 bases between them. The CDR3 consists of 18 residues. CDR1 is SGHTA, CDR2 FQGNSA, per germline. The CDR3 coding sequence is TGTGCCAGCAGCTCCTTTGGACATTTGATAGCGGATACCTACGAGCAGTACTTC. Amino acids: CASSSFGHLIADTYEQYF. The full variable domain, rest sourced from reference TRBV7-2 and TRBJ2-7, is GAGVSQSPSNKVTEKGKDVELRCDPISGHTALYWYRQSLGQGLEFLIYFQGNSAPDKSGLPSDRFSAERTGGSVSTLTIQRTQQEDSAVYLCASSSFGHLIADTYEQYFGPGTRLTVT.

This sequence joins TRBV7-6 and TRBJ2-4, with 8 positions matching TRBD1. CDR1 is SGHVS, CDR2 FNYEAQ, per germline. This CDR3 has 13 amino acids. V trimming: 3 bases; J trimming: 7 bases; junction bases outside the gene matches: 2. The CDR3 DNA sequence: TGTGCCAGCAGCTTCAGACAGGGGAACATTCAGTACTTC. This sequence encodes CASSFRQGNIQYF.

This clone was recorded a few times. A read error may produce the germline difference seen at one junction end. The CDR3 sequence is CAGREWNTGELFF. DNA of the CDR3: TGCGCCGGGCGGGAGTGGAACACCGGGGAGCTGTTTTTT. The V and J genes are TRBV19 and TRBJ2-2; 7 bases align to TRBD2. Germline V gene data show CDR1 as LNHDA and CDR2 as SQIVND (reference sequence). The CDR3 has 13 residues.

This clone appeared a single time. The chain is built from TRBV7-8 and TRBJ2-3; no reliable D call. CDR3 length: 14 residues. The germline CDR1 and CDR2 sequences are SGHVS and FQNEAQ. With 4 bases removed from V and 4 bases from J, the gap between germline ends came to 12 bases. In DNA, the CDR3 is TGTGCCAGCAGCTCCCTGTTCTTAGCAGATACGCAGTATTTT. Amino acids: CASSSLFLADTQYF.

The chain employs TRBV14 and TRBJ2-1; perhaps TRBD2 as D (6 bases). The CDR3 sequence is 18 residues long. CDR1 and CDR2 from the germline V gene are SGHDN and FVKESK. Trimming removed 1 base at V and 4 bases at J, with 20 bases between. The CDR3 loop reads CASSQVVPGGPVYNEQFF. The CDR3 DNA follows: TGTGCCAGCAGCCAAGTTGTGCCCGGGGGACCTGTATACAATGAGCAGTTCTTC.